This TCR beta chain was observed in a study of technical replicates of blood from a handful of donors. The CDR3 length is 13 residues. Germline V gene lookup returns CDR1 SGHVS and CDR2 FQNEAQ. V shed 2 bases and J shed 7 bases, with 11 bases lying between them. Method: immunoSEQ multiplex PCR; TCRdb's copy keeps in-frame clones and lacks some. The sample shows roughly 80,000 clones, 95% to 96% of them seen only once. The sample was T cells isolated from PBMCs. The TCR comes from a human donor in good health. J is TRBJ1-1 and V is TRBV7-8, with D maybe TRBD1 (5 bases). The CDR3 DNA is TGTGCCAGCAGCTTAAGTCAGGGATTTGAAGCTTTCTTT. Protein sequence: CASSLSQGFEAFF.